The source of this T cell receptor beta chain is a study of Tregs in tolerant kidney transplant recipients (dated by TCRdb to between 2018 and 2020). About the full investigation: Before combined kidney and bone marrow transplantation, this study identified donor-specific regulatory T cells using TCRbeta sequencing and then followed those same cells after transplant. Results the study describes overall, beyond this receptor: Because the study included only a small number of patients, the results must be confirmed in larger populations and under other immunosuppression protocols. Donor-specific Treg expansion was found to exceed global Treg expansion in tolerant patients, suggesting antigen-driven rather than nonspecific expansion. For some patients, the PCR primers changed as time went on, which meant samples from those patients could not be compared with one another at the nucleotide level. Expanding Tregs with activated donor B cells appeared to identify the most biologically relevant and donor-specific TCRbeta repertoire. Biological reproducibility was not directly assessed, although technical replication error appeared to be minimal.

Related donors were used in the transplants with nonmyeloablative bone marrow transplantation, and mixed chimerism was transient in the human trials. Unstimulated Tregs (CD4+CD25+CD127-), CD4+ non-Tregs (CD4+CD25-), CD4 and CD8 cells were FACS-sorted from thawed PBMCs. Patients were several combined kidney and bone marrow transplant recipients from the ITN036ST trial, and only these trial subjects had samples available. Healthy control blood was processed to PBMCs with a Ficoll density gradient and then cryopreserved, whereas patient PBMCs were collected both before and after transplant. V is cut by 0 bases and J by 2 bases, and the space between the germline ends is 8 bases. As encoded in the germline V gene, CDR1 is MGHDK while CDR2 is SYGVNS. The CDR3, cysteine through phenylalanine, is 14 amino acids long. Only CDR3 DNA is held: 42 bases, read in frame from base 1. For TCRbeta CDR3 sequencing, genomic DNA from the sorted cells was extracted using the QIAGEN DNeasy Blood and Tissue Kit. Through immunoSEQ, high-throughput TCRbeta CDR3 sequencing was done commercially, including PCR amplification with internal controls and bias correction. Per the original workflow: Unique productive TCRbeta sequences were defined by CDR3 nucleotide sequence when primers matched and otherwise by CDR3 amino acid sequence together with Vbeta and Jbeta genes. Sorting error was corrected by removing sequences shared between sorted populations at a frequency ratio of 2:1 or less, and the remaining shared sequences were assigned to the higher population. Donor-reactive sequences were defined as at least 5-fold expanded in CFSE-low cells versus unstimulated cells, with frequency of at least 0.01% in CFSE-low cells. Repertoire divergence was quantified by Jensen-Shannon divergence using the top 100 TCRbeta sequences ranked by frequency. For samples with multiple sequencing runs, sorting error was corrected separately for each run before the runs were pooled. In its TCRdb copy, this immuneACCESS table keeps in-frame sequences only and misses some clones. Where compared with another copy, unresolved V genes explain less than half of these, and the others have no known cause. That table furnishes V, J and clone size, whereas the DNA furnished D and trimming. This sample gives around 50,000 clones in total; about nine tenths of them show up just once. 13% to 15% of the sample belongs to the ten largest clones.

On this clone: The antigen this receptor binds is unknown. Nothing much larger sits one base from this clone, and base qualities are not available.

This material consisted of CD8+ T cells from blood (PBMCs), taken 24 months after the transplant. This sequence uses TRBV25-1 and TRBJ2-7, with the D gene call left open. This sequence originates from a human patient who received a combined kidney and bone marrow transplant. Some T cells may originate with the graft donor following a transplant. The DNA sequence is TGTGCCAGCAGTGAATACTACTCTGCCTACGAGCAGTACTTC. Protein translation: CASSEYYSAYEQYF.